This is a list of T cell receptor beta chains from one sample in a study of blood T cell repertoires in COVID-19. TCRdb keeps only in-frame clones here, not all; method: immunoSEQ multiplex PCR. Counted here are 200,000 to 250,000 clones, 70% to 90% occurring once; the ten biggest clones make up 2.7%. Sequenced: peripheral blood. The receptors originated from a man aged 25 to 45 with COVID-19, enrolled during active disease. The CDR3 runs from the conserved cysteine through the conserved F or W. D genes are given only for firm matches. Not all rows give a size; the values are once, few, many and, for expanded clones, a class.

>TRBV9|TRBJ1-3|few|NA
CASSPSQGLSGNTIYF
TGTGCCAGCAGCCCGTCTCAGGGGCTCTCTGGAAACACCATATATTTT
>TRBV11-2|TRBJ2-2|NA|NA
CASSLDRAGELFF
TGTGCCAGCAGCTTAGACCGTGCCGGGGAGCTGTTTTTT
>TRBV5-8|TRBJ2-1|NA|TRBD2
CASSLMVGGVSYNEQFF
TGTGCCAGCAGCTTGATGGTGGGAGGGGTCTCCTACAATGAGCAGTTCTTC
>TRBV7-3|TRBJ2-2|NA|NA
CASSLSEGRGSAGELFF
TGTGCCAGCAGCCTCTCGGAGGGGCGAGGATCCGCCGGGGAGCTGTTTTTT
>TRBV9|TRBJ2-1|NA|NA
CASSVSGNSYNEQFF
TGTGCCAGCAGCGTCTCGGGAAACTCCTACAATGAGCAGTTCTTC
>TRBV7-2|TRBJ1-5|NA|NA
CASSLASGEPPQHF
TGTGCCAGCAGCTTAGCATCCGGGGAGCCGCCCCAGCATTTT
>TRBV7-2|TRBJ1-2|NA|TRBD1
CASSATGEYGYTF
TGTGCCAGCAGCGCTACAGGGGAATATGGCTACACCTTC
>TRBV4-1|TRBJ2-7|once|NA
CASSQRVQSSYEQYF
TGCGCCAGCAGCCAAAGAGTACAGAGCTCCTACGAGCAGTACTTC
>TRBV6-2/TRBV6-3|TRBJ2-1|NA|NA
CASSTGAEQFF
TGTGCCAGCAGTACCGGAGCTGAGCAGTTCTTC
>TRBV11-2|TRBJ2-5|NA|NA
CASSTQFREGELETQYF
TGTGCCAGCAGCACACAATTCAGGGAGGGGGAGTTAGAGACCCAGTACTTC
>TRBV15|TRBJ1-6|few|NA
CATRRGAGGSPLHF
TGTGCCACGAGGCGGGGGGCGGGAGGTTCACCCCTCCACTTT
>TRBV5-1|TRBJ2-6|NA|NA
CASSFGDMMISGANVLTF
TGCGCCAGCAGCTTTGGGGACATGATGATCTCTGGGGCCAACGTCCTGACTTTC
>TRBV7-6|TRBJ2-3|NA|TRBD2
CASSLGTSGTSDTQYF
TGTGCCAGCAGCTTGGGGACTAGCGGGACGTCAGATACGCAGTATTTT
>TRBV9|TRBJ1-2|NA|NA
CASSGTRANYGYTF
TGTGCCAGCAGCGGAACTCGAGCTAACTATGGCTACACCTTC
>TRBV5-4|TRBJ1-2|few|TRBD1
CASSSNRGMDYGYTF
TGTGCCAGCAGTTCGAACAGGGGAATGGACTATGGCTACACCTTC
>TRBV4-1|TRBJ1-1|NA|NA
CASSRQGNTEAFF
TGCGCCAGCAGCCGTCAGGGTAACACTGAAGCTTTCTTT
>TRBV19|TRBJ1-2|NA|TRBD1
CASSISTGNGYTF
TGTGCCAGTAGTATCTCGACAGGGAACGGCTACACCTTC
>TRBV12-3/TRBV12-4|TRBJ1-2|NA|NA
CASSPNPRYGYTF
TGTGCCAGCAGCCCCAATCCGAGATATGGCTACACCTTC
>TRBV3-1/TRBV3-2|TRBJ1-5|few|NA
CASSQVQGGNQPQHF
TGTGCCAGCAGCCAAGTTCAAGGAGGTAATCAGCCCCAGCATTTT
>TRBV19|TRBJ2-1|once|TRBD2
CASKSGSSYNEQFF
TGTGCCAGTAAAAGCGGGAGCTCCTACAATGAGCAGTTCTTC
>TRBV7-2|TRBJ1-5|NA|TRBD1
CASSAHRGQRQPQHF
TGTGCCAGCAGCGCCCACAGGGGGCAGAGACAGCCCCAGCATTTT
>TRBV19|TRBJ2-7|NA|TRBD2
CASSRTSGYYEQYF
TGTGCCAGTAGTAGGACTAGCGGGTACTACGAGCAGTACTTC
>TRBV19|TRBJ1-1|once|TRBD1
CASRDRATEAFF
TGTGCCAGTAGGGACAGGGCCACTGAAGCTTTCTTT
>TRBV6-5|TRBJ2-7|NA|NA
CASRNRFSSYEQYF
TGTGCCAGCAGGAACAGGTTCAGCTCCTACGAGCAGTACTTC
>TRBV18|TRBJ1-4|NA|TRBD1
CASSLGQFNEKLFF
TGTGCCAGCTCGCTGGGACAGTTTAATGAAAAACTGTTTTTT
>TRBV14|TRBJ1-1|few|NA
CASSQEDLGAFF
TGTGCCAGCAGCCAGGAGGACCTGGGAGCTTTCTTT
>TRBV7-2|TRBJ1-5|few|NA
CASSLDFGNQPQHF
TGTGCCAGCAGCTTAGACTTCGGCAATCAGCCCCAGCATTTT
>TRBV9|TRBJ2-7|NA|TRBD1
CASSFGTGAYEQYF
TGTGCCAGCAGCTTTGGGACAGGGGCATACGAGCAGTACTTC
>TRBV19|TRBJ2-3|NA|TRBD2
CASRTTSGSPDTQYF
TGTGCCAGTAGGACGACTAGCGGGAGCCCAGATACGCAGTATTTT
>TRBV7-2|TRBJ1-6|NA|NA
CASSFDRSYSPLHF
TGTGCCAGCAGCTTTGACAGGTCTTACTCACCCCTCCACTTT
>TRBV6-2/TRBV6-3|TRBJ2-7|NA|NA
CASSYRLPTRGQISYEQYF
TGTGCCAGCAGTTACAGACTTCCTACCCGCGGCCAAATATCCTACGAGCAGTACTTC
>TRBV5-5|TRBJ1-1|once|NA
CASSFSGDTEAFF
TGTGCCAGCAGCTTTTCGGGGGACACTGAAGCTTTCTTT
>TRBV7-8|TRBJ1-2|NA|TRBD1
CASSPYGTGSYGYTF
TGTGCCAGCAGCCCTTATGGGACAGGGAGCTATGGCTACACCTTC
>TRBV7-3|TRBJ2-2|NA|NA
CASSLRAGGSTGELFF
TGTGCCAGCAGCTTAAGGGCAGGGGGGTCCACCGGGGAGCTGTTTTTT
>TRBV19|TRBJ1-1|few|NA
CASSIDRKLPNTEAFF
TGTGCCAGTAGTATAGATAGGAAACTACCGAACACTGAAGCTTTCTTT
>TRBV7-2|TRBJ2-5|NA|TRBD1
CASSLGTGHSETQYF
TGTGCCAGCAGCCTCGGGACAGGGCATTCAGAGACCCAGTACTTC
>TRBV6-6|TRBJ1-1|NA|NA
CASSSRENNTEAFF
TGTGCCAGCAGTTCCCGGGAGAACAACACTGAAGCTTTCTTT
>TRBV6-2/TRBV6-3|TRBJ2-7|NA|NA
CASSRDPYYEQYF
TGTGCCAGCAGCCGCGATCCTTACTACGAGCAGTACTTC
>TRBV13|TRBJ2-1|NA|TRBD2
CASSPPLAATYNEQFF
TGTGCCAGCAGCCCCCCACTAGCGGCGACCTACAATGAGCAGTTCTTC
>TRBV7-9|TRBJ2-7|NA|TRBD1
CASSPGQGWATSYEQYF
TGTGCCAGCAGCCCAGGACAGGGATGGGCCACCTCCTACGAGCAGTACTTC
>TRBV12-3/TRBV12-4|TRBJ2-7|NA|NA
CASSYGTTYEQYF
TGTGCCAGCAGTTACGGGACAACCTACGAGCAGTACTTC
>TRBV5-4|TRBJ2-1|NA|TRBD1
CASCRGQGSYNEQFF
TGTGCCAGCTGCCGGGGACAGGGGTCCTACAATGAGCAGTTCTTC
>TRBV27|TRBJ1-6|NA|NA
CASSLSIGGAGSPLHF
TGTGCCAGCAGTTTATCGATTGGGGGGGCAGGGTCACCCCTCCACTTT